This T cell receptor (beta chain) was obtained from a study of cytomegalovirus exposure and HLA in healthy donors (TCRdb year 2017). Looking at the study overall: According to a later analysis, one platform produced both the roughly 130 validation repertoires and the 666 repertoires of the first cohort. The study aimed to test whether signatures of past pathogen exposure could be identified by cataloging public T cell receptors. Along with the roughly 670-subject first cohort, a separate validation cohort of more than 90 different subjects was used. The study combined high-throughput TCR immunosequencing, statistical association of individual TCRs with disease status, and machine learning to predict cytomegalovirus infection status. General study outcomes and caveats: All 120 or so repertoires were used to score co-occurrence in the validation cohort in a later analysis, because that analysis had no HLA typing for the cohort. A few of the identified cytomegalovirus-associated TCR beta chains were confirmed in vitro to be specific for cytomegalovirus antigens. In a later analysis, TCRs clustered in the first cohort were found to also tend to co-occur in the roughly 120 validation repertoires, with approximately 94% of cluster scores above 0. A total of about 150 TCR beta chains were listed by the study as associated with cytomegalovirus. Most TCR sequences were observed very rarely across donors, whereas some public TCRs were present in many individuals. The classifier was reported to diagnose cytomegalovirus status with high specificity and sensitivity in both the original cohort and the validation cohort. It was suggested by the authors that the approach could potentially be generalized to other disease states and immunological phenotypes.

Library method: the immunoSEQ multiplex PCR assay. The authors' pipeline ran thus. A statistical classification framework was built to diagnose cytomegalovirus status from the catalog of TCR beta chain sequences. This immuneACCESS table, as held by TCRdb, lists in-frame sequences with V and J called but not all clones. Of the missing ones, under half trace to an unresolved V gene in checked studies; the others have no known cause. V, J and clone size are taken as reported in that table, and D and trimming were inferred from the DNA itself. The sample table shows roughly 190,000 clones, and about 84% are seen once. The ten largest clones take up over 1.1% of the sample. V is cut by 7 bases and J by 0 bases, and the space between the germline ends is 9 bases. CDR1 and CDR2 (SQVTM, ANQGSEA) derive from the germline V gene. The CDR3 measures 13 amino acids from cysteine to phenylalanine. Of all the DNA, just the CDR3 is kept, 39 bases in frame from base 1.

Concerning this clone itself: Its antigen is still unknown. Per-base quality was not reported, and no clone a single base away is much larger than it.

Separate from the approximately 730-subject first cohort, the validation cohort of 90 to 150 subjects was the group to which the donors belonged. The clonotype was recovered from a woman aged 18-35 years in good health and CMV-seronegative. The rearranged segments are TRBV29-1 and TRBJ2-2; confidence is insufficient to name the D gene. Specimen: PBMCs. For the CDR3, the sequence is CSADKTNTGELFF. The DNA is TGCAGCGCCGACAAGACGAACACCGGGGAGCTGTTTTTT.